This T cell receptor (beta chain) was sequenced for a study of T cell responses to AZD1222 COVID-19 vaccine. The CDR3 spans 13 residues. Trimming left V 6 bases short and J 5 bases short, with 13 bases between. Germline CDR1 reads MNHEY; CDR2 reads SVGAGI. In the case of this clone: Its specificity is not known.

Regarding the study as a whole: Repertoire sampling was restricted to post-peak T cell response timepoints. Only 5 or 6 individuals given AZD1222 were seropositive at baseline.

Measured with immunoSEQ multiplex PCR; TCRdb has only the in-frame clones, and not every one. The sample has 50,000 to 65,000 clones, roughly 90% seen once; the top ten hold 6.9%. Material: peripheral blood, obtained 28 days after the second AZD1222 dose. This TCR came from an adult who received the AZD1222 COVID-19 vaccine. The chain joins TRBV6-5 to TRBJ2-5; D possibly matches TRBD1 or TRBD2 (7 bases each). The CDR3 DNA reads TGTGCCAGCAGGACTCAGGGGGGGGAGACCCAGTACTTC. The encoded protein is CASRTQGGETQYF.